The next 14 T cell receptor beta chains were all read from a single sample in a study of T cells in Graves' hyperthyroidism and ophthalmopathy. Amplification targeted TCR beta CDR3 regions from RNA transcripts. The HTBI primer set was used in a first-round RT-PCR of the TCR CDR3. TCRdb ran MiXCR on the multiplex PCR reads and lists one entry per CDR3 protein. The table shows about half a million distinct CDR3 sequences, with just under 20% occurring only once. Sequencing was carried out using blood. Receptor source: a man aged 35-49 years with Graves' ophthalmopathy.

This clonotype turned up a few times. The chain links TRBV6-1 to TRBJ2-3, with D perhaps TRBD1 (5 bases). Trimming pared 5 bases from V and 4 bases from J, leaving 10 bases between. The CDR3 runs to 13 residues. CDR1 is MNHNS and CDR2 is SASEGT in the germline V gene. The CDR3 spells CASSYSGPDTQYF. CDR3 DNA sequence: TGTGCCAGCAGTTATTCAGGGCCAGATACGCAGTATTTT.

This clonotype was observed a single time. A much larger clone differs by one base, so this may be a read error. The chain joins TRBV28 to TRBJ1-5, with D hard to call. V was trimmed by 7 bases and J by 3 bases, leaving 13 bases between them. The V gene's germline CDR1 is MDHEN and CDR2 SYDVKM. The CDR3 consists of 14 residues. For the CDR3, the DNA is TGTGCCAGCACTAGGGTCAGGATCAATCAGCCCCAGCATTTT. Translated: CASTRVRINQPQHF. Drawing the rest from reference TRBV28 and TRBJ1-5, the complete variable domain is DVKVTQSSRYLVKRTGEKVFLECVQDMDHENMFWYRQDPGLGLRLIYFSYDVKMKEKGDIPEGYSVSREKKERFSLILESASTNQTSMYLCASTRVRINQPQHFGDGTRLSIL.

The J gene is TRBJ1-2, the V gene TRBV19; possible D gene TRBD1, 5 bases. The germline CDR1 and CDR2 sequences are LNHDA and SQIVND (reference sequence). V dropped 2 bases and J dropped 5 bases, with 15 bases sitting between them. The CDR3 runs to 15 residues. The CDR3 loop is CASSILGRAAYGYTF. DNA for the CDR3: TGTGCCAGTAGTATATTGGGACGAGCGGCGTATGGCTACACCTTC.

This clonotype turned up a few times. The genes are TRBV6-1 and TRBJ2-1, with D perhaps assigned TRBD1 or TRBD2 (5 bases each). V lost 8 bases and J 9 bases, leaving 26 bases between the germline ends. The CDR3 is 16 residues long. Germline values: CDR1 MNHNS, CDR2 SASEGT. As DNA, the CDR3 is TGTGCCAGCGGCCCGGGACCGGGCTCGAGGAGAAGTGAGCAGTTCTTC. Its protein is CASGPGPGSRRSEQFF.

The rearrangement links TRBV20-1 to TRBJ1-5, with D unclear. Per germline, CDR1 DFQATT and CDR2 SNEGSKA (reference sequence). V lost 3 bases, J lost 0 bases, and 9 bases lay in between. The CDR3 totals 14 residues. The CDR3 DNA is TGCAGTGCTAGCCTTGGGGATAGCAATCAGCCCCAGCATTTT. Amino acid sequence: CSASLGDSNQPQHF.

This clonotype was observed a few times. This chain uses TRBV10-3 with TRBJ1-1, with TRBD1 matching over 8 bases. Germline V gene data show CDR1 as ENHRY and CDR2 as SYGVKD. The trim removed 3 bases at V and 2 bases at J, leaving 5 bases unmatched. CDR3 length: 15 residues. CDR3 coding DNA: TGTGCCATCAGTGATCCCGGACAGGGTAACACTGAAGCTTTCTTT. The encoded protein is CAISDPGQGNTEAFF.

This clonotype occurred many times. CDR3 coding DNA: TGTGCACAGAAAGGGACCTTGGAGGACAATGAGCAGTTCTTC. Translated: CAQKGTLEDNEQFF. The chain joins TRBV30 to TRBJ2-1; TRBD1 or TRBD2 may be the D gene (5 bases each). CDR1 and CDR2 (germline): GTSNPN, SVGIG (reference sequence). The CDR3 contains 14 residues.

There are a few counts of this clonotype. The chain carries TRBV27 and TRBJ1-1; D is uncertain. Germline V gene lookup returns CDR1 MNHEY and CDR2 SMNVEV (reference sequence). The CDR3 loop spans 11 amino acids. V was clipped by 8 bases and J by 1 base, with 5 bases between them. This CDR3 reads CASGWNTEAFF. CDR3 coding DNA: TGTGCCAGCGGGTGGAACACTGAAGCTTTCTTT.

Only a few counts were recorded for this clonotype. This chain uses TRBV5-1 with TRBJ1-2; the match to TRBD1 covers 12 bases. CDR1 and CDR2 (germline): SGHRS, YFSETQ. CDR3 length: 17 amino acids. The V and J ends lost 4 bases and 3 bases, in that order; junction bases with no gene match: 10. This chain's CDR3 is CASSPLRDRGPDYGYTF. The CDR3 DNA follows: TGCGCCAGCAGCCCCCTCCGGGACAGGGGGCCTGACTATGGCTACACCTTC.

This clonotype came up many times. V is TRBV20-1 and J is TRBJ1-1; 8 positions match TRBD1. The J segment lost 1 base and the V segment lost 3 bases, leaving 7 bases of the junction unmatched. There are 15 residues in the CDR3. Germline assignment: CDR1 DFQATT and CDR2 SNEGSKA (reference sequence). CDR3 residues: CSASLDRAANTEAFF. Here the CDR3 DNA reads TGCAGTGCTAGTCTGGACAGGGCGGCGAACACTGAAGCTTTCTTT.

This clonotype was seen a few times. The J gene is TRBJ1-5, the V gene TRBV20-1, with D unclear. Looked up from germline, CDR1 is DFQATT and CDR2 is SNEGSKA (reference sequence). Trimming removed 5 bases from V and 0 bases from J, with 8 bases in between. CDR3 length equals 13 residues. The CDR3: CSAQTNSNQPQHF. In DNA form, the CDR3 reads TGCAGTGCTCAGACAAATAGCAATCAGCCCCAGCATTTT.

The chain has TRBV7-8 and TRBJ2-3, with a possible D match to TRBD2 (5 bases). V was cut by 4 bases and J by 0 bases, with 11 bases left in between. The germline CDR1 and CDR2 sequences are SGHVS and FQNEAQ. There are 15 residues in the CDR3. The CDR3 nucleotides read TGTGCCAGCAGCTACCGGGATTCAAGCACAGATACGCAGTATTTT. It yields the protein CASSYRDSSTDTQYF.

This clonotype was recorded a few times. The gene calls are TRBV6-1 and TRBJ1-5; no reliable D call. V was trimmed by 7 bases and J by 0 bases, leaving 10 bases between them. CDR1 MNHNS and CDR2 SASEGT come from the germline V gene. There are 14 residues in the CDR3. In DNA, the CDR3 is TGTGCCAGCACCCCCAGACATAGCAATCAGCCCCAGCATTTT. Protein product: CASTPRHSNQPQHF.

As DNA, the CDR3 is TGTGCCAGCAGTTACGCGGACAGGGCTGGCTACACCTTC. This sequence encodes CASSYADRAGYTF. The rearrangement uses TRBV6-5 and TRBJ1-2, with 8 nucleotides matching TRBD1. The ends lost 2 bases at V and 7 bases at J; junction bases unmatched: 3. There are 13 residues in the CDR3. Germline V gene sequence: CDR1 MNHEY, CDR2 SVGAGI.